This is a list of T cell receptor beta chains from one sample in a study of T cells in Graves' hyperthyroidism and ophthalmopathy. MiXCR, run by TCRdb on the multiplex PCR reads, gives a single entry per CDR3 protein. The sample consists of approximately 740,000 distinct CDR3 sequences, around 13% of them appearing once. The sequencing sample was made of blood. The receptors stem from a woman between 18 and 30 years old with Graves' hyperthyroidism. The CDR3 runs from the conserved cysteine through the conserved F or W. The D gene is left open where the match is weak. Clone size is given for some rows only: seen once, a few or many times, or a class if the clone is expanded.

>NA|TRBV14|NA|TRBJ2-1
CASSLTVRLSYNEQFF
TGTGCCAGCAGCCTTACTGTTCGCTTGTCCTACAATGAGCAGTTCTTC
>TRBD2|TRBV19|NA|TRBJ2-3
CASSTSGTYADTQYF
TGTGCCAGTAGTACTAGCGGGACTTACGCAGATACGCAGTATTTT
>TRBD1|TRBV7-2|few|TRBJ1-5
CASSTTGTANQPQHF
TGTGCCAGCAGCACAACCGGGACAGCAAATCAGCCCCAGCATTTT
>NA|TRBV20-1|few|TRBJ1-5
CSARTGERAYSNQPQHF
TGCAGTGCTAGGACAGGAGAGAGGGCGTATAGCAATCAGCCCCAGCATTTT
>NA|TRBV19|NA|TRBJ2-1
CAAPGLDRIGNEQFF
TGTGCCGCCCCAGGCCTCGACCGGATTGGTAATGAGCAGTTCTTC
>NA|TRBV4-1|NA|TRBJ2-3
CVSSRRGDSPTDTQYF
TGCGTCAGCAGCCGCAGAGGCGACAGCCCCACAGATACGCAGTATTTT
>NA|TRBV2|many|TRBJ2-7
CASSEDVSYEQYF
TGTGCCAGCAGTGAGGACGTCTCCTACGAGCAGTACTTC
>TRBD1|TRBV6-1|many|TRBJ1-2
CASKTGGSYGYTF
TGTGCCAGCAAGACAGGGGGGAGCTATGGCTACACCTTC
>TRBD2|TRBV20-1|many|TRBJ2-7
CSARDGAGGLEEQYF
TGCAGTGCTAGAGACGGAGCGGGAGGATTGGAAGAGCAGTACTTC
>NA|TRBV28|many|TRBJ2-7
CASSLRVYPPEQYF
TGTGCCAGCAGTTTAAGGGTTTACCCCCCGGAGCAGTACTTC
>NA|TRBV7-8|many|TRBJ2-2
CASSLAVVAGELFF
TGTGCCAGCAGCTTAGCTGTCGTGGCCGGGGAGCTGTTTTTT
>NA|TRBV9|NA|TRBJ1-1
CASSVGRSMNTEAFF
TGTGCCAGCAGCGTAGGTCGGAGTATGAACACTGAAGCTTTCTTT
>NA|TRBV20-1|many|TRBJ2-7
CSAPRDLGTEQYF
TGCAGTGCTCCCCGGGACTTGGGTACGGAGCAGTACTTC
>TRBD2|TRBV19|NA|TRBJ2-2
CASSKGLAGGNTGELFF
TGTGCCAGTAGTAAGGGACTAGCGGGCGGTAACACCGGGGAGCTGTTTTTT
>NA|TRBV6-5|once|TRBJ1-2
CASSYSKIQQDQFNYGYTF
TGTGCCAGCAGTTACTCTAAGATACAGCAGGATCAATTTAACTATGGCTACACCTTC